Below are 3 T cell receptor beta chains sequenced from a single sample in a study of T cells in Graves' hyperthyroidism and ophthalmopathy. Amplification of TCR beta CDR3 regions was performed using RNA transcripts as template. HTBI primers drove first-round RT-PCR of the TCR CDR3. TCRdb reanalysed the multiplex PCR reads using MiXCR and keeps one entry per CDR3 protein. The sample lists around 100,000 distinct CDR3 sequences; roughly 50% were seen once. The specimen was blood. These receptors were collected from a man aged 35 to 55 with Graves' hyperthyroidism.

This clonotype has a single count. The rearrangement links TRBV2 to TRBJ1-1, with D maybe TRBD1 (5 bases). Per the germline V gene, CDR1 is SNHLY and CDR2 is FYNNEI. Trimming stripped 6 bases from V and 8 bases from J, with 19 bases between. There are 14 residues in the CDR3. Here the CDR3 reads CASRGTGGGTEAFF. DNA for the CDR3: TGTGCCAGCAGGGGGACGGGGGGTGGTACGGAAGCTTTCTTT.

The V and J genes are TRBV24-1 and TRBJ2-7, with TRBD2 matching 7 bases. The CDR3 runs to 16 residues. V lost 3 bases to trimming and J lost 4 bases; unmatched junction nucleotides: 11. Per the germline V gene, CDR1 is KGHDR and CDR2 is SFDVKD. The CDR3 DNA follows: TGTGCCACCAGTGATGGCGATCCGGGACTACCTTACGAGCAGTACTTC. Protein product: CATSDGDPGLPYEQYF.

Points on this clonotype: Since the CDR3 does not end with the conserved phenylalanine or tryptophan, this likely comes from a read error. CDR3 sequence reads: CASRILTSGTNTGELFV. The DNA for the CDR3 is TGTGCCAGCAGAATCCTGACTAGCGGGACGAACACCGGGGAGCTGTTTGTT. The chain uses TRBV6-5 and TRBJ2-2; 11 bases map to TRBD2. The trim removed 6 bases at V and 0 bases at J, leaving 6 bases unmatched. Germline CDR1 is MNHEY and CDR2 is SVGAGI. The CDR3 consists of 17 residues.